The 7 T cell receptor beta chains listed next were all sequenced from one sample in a study of cytomegalovirus exposure and HLA in healthy donors. TCRdb's table, derived via immunoSEQ multiplex PCR, lists solely in-frame clones and lacks some. The table shows about 360,000 clones, with more than 80% occurring only once. Input material: PBMCs. Source of these receptors: a woman under 30 in good health and CMV-seronegative.

The rearrangement uses TRBV6-1 and TRBJ1-2; TRBD1 matches at 7 bases. CDR3 length: 16 residues. Germline lookup yields CDR1 MNHNS and CDR2 SASEGT. V shed 1 base, J shed 0 bases, and the junction held 5 bases outside the gene matches. The CDR3: CASSEGVTGANYGYTF. CDR3 DNA: TGTGCCAGCAGTGAAGGTGTTACAGGGGCTAACTATGGCTACACCTTC.

V gene TRBV7-3 combines with J gene TRBJ2-2, with 8 bases matching TRBD1. CDR1 is SGHTA and CDR2 is FQGTGA in the germline V gene. Losses at the gene ends were 5 bases for V and 5 bases for J; bases not matched to a gene: 1. CDR3 length: 13 amino acids. The CDR3 loop reads CASSGQGTGELFF. CDR3 DNA: TGTGCCAGCAGCGGACAGGGTACCGGGGAGCTGTTTTTT.

This chain links TRBV5-6 with TRBJ1-2; D gene unclear. Per the germline V gene, CDR1 is SGHDT and CDR2 is YYEEEE. The CDR3 loop spans 11 amino acids. V was trimmed by 0 bases and J by 8 bases, leaving 5 bases between them. Here the CDR3 reads CASSLGEGYTF. The CDR3, as DNA: TGTGCCAGCAGCTTGGGGGAGGGCTACACCTTC.

The rearrangement joins TRBV27 to TRBJ1-1, with a possible D match to TRBD1 (5 bases). Trimming left V 3 bases short and J 4 bases short, with 12 bases between. The length of the CDR3 is 14 residues. From germline, CDR1 is MNHEY and CDR2 SMNVEV (reference sequence). CDR3 in amino acids: CASSFGGGSTEAFF. The CDR3 DNA reads as TGTGCCAGCAGTTTCGGGGGAGGTAGCACTGAAGCTTTCTTT.

This chain uses TRBV4-1 with TRBJ2-3, with 8 bases that match TRBD2. Germline-derived CDR1 and CDR2 are MGHRA and YSYEKL. Trimming took 1 base from V and 0 from J; bases not matched to a gene: 3. This CDR3 has 16 amino acids. The CDR3 sequence: CASSQVGGGSTDTQYF. In DNA form, the CDR3 reads TGCGCCAGCAGCCAAGTGGGCGGGGGGAGCACAGATACGCAGTATTTT.

The V gene is TRBV2, the J gene TRBJ1-2; D is perhaps TRBD1 (6 bases). The germline CDR1 and CDR2 sequences are SNHLY and FYNNEI. The V end lost 3 bases, the J end lost 9 bases, and 14 bases lay between the germline ends. This CDR3 spans 13 amino acids. The CDR3 coding sequence is TGTGCCAGCAGTGACGGTCGGGGGGCCCGCTACACCTTC. It specifies CASSDGRGARYTF.

The rearrangement joins TRBV19 to TRBJ2-7, with 7 bases fitting TRBD1. J was trimmed by 6 bases and V by 1 base; bases with no gene match: 9. Per the germline V gene, CDR1 is LNHDA and CDR2 is SQIVND (reference sequence). This CDR3 contains 15 residues. Here the CDR3 DNA reads TGTGCCAGTAGTATAGGAACGTACAGGGGATTCGAGCAGTACTTC. Its translation: CASSIGTYRGFEQYF.